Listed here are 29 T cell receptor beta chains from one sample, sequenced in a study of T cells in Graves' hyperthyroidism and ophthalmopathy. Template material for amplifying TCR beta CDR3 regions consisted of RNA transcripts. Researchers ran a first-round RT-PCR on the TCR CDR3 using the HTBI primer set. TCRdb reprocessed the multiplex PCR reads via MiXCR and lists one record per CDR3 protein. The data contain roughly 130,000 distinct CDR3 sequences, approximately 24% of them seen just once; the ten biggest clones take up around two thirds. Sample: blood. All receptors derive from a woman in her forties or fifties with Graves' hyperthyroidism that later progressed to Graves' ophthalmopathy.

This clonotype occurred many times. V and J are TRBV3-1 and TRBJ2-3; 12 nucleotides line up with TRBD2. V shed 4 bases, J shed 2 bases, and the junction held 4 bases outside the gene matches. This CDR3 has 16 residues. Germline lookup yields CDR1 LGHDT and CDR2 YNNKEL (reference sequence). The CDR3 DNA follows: TGTGCCAGCAGCCGCGGGACTAGCGGGTTCACAGATACGCAGTATTTT. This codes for CASSRGTSGFTDTQYF.

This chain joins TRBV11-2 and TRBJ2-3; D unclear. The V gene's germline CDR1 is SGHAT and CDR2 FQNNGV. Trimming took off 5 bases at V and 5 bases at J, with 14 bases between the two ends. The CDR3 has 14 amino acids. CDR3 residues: CASSTPILGDTQYF. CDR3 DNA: TGTGCCAGCAGCACCCCCATTCTGGGAGATACGCAGTATTTT.

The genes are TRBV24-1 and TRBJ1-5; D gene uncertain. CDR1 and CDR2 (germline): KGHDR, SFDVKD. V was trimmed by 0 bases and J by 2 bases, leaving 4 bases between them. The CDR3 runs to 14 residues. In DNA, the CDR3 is TGTGCCACCAGTGATTTGAACGGCAATCAGCCCCAGCATTTT. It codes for CATSDLNGNQPQHF.

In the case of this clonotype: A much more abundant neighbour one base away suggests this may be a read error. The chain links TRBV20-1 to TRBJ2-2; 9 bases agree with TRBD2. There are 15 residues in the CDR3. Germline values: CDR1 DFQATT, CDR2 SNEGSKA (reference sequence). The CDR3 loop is CSARGLAEFTEELFF. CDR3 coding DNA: TGCAGTGCTAGAGGACTAGCGGAATTCACCGAGGAGCTGTTTTTT.

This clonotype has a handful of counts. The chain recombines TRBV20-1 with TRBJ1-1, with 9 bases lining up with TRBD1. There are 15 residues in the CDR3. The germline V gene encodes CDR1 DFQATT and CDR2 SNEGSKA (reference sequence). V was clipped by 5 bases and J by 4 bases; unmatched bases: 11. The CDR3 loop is CSAGIPGQGGTEAFF. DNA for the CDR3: TGCAGTGCTGGCATTCCGGGACAGGGCGGCACTGAAGCTTTCTTT.

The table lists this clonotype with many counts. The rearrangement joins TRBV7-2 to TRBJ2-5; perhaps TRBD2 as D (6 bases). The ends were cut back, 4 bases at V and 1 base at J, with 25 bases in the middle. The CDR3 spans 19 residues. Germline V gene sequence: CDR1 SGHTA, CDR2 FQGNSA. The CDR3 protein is CASSSLGLARARVQETQYF. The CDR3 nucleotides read TGTGCCAGCAGCTCCCTTGGGCTAGCGAGAGCCCGGGTCCAAGAGACCCAGTACTTC.

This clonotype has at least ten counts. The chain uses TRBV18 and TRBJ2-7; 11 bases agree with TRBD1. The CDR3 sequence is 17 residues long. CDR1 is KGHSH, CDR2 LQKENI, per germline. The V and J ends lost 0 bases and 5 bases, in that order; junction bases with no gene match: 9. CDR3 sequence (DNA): TGTGCCAGCTCACCACCCCGAGGGACAGGGGGTGGAAACGAGCAGTACTTC. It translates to CASSPPRGTGGGNEQYF.

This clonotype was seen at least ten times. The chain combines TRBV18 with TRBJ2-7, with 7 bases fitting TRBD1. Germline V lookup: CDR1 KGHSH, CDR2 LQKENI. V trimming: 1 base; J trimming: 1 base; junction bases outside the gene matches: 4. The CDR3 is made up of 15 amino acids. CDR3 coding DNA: TGTGCCAGCTCACCACAGAACAGGGGATCCTACGAGCAGTACTTC. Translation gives CASSPQNRGSYEQYF.

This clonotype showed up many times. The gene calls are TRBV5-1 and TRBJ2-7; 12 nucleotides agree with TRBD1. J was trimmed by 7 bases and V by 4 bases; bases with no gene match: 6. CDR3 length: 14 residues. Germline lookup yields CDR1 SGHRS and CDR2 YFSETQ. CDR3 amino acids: CASSPGQGAKEQYF. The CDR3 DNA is TGCGCCAGCAGCCCGGGACAGGGGGCTAAGGAGCAGTACTTC.

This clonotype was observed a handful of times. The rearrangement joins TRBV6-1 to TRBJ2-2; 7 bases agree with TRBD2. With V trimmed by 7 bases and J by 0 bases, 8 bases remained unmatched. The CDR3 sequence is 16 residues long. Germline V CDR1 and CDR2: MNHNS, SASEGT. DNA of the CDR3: TGTGCCAGCAAAGAGGCAGCGGGGACGAACACCGGGGAGCTGTTTTTT. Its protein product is CASKEAAGTNTGELFF.

In DNA, the CDR3 is TGTGCCAGCAGTCTTAGGGGGAGTGGGGATGAGCAGTTCTTC. Its translation is CASSLRGSGDEQFF. This sequence joins TRBV3-1 and TRBJ2-1; weak D call: TRBD1 (6 bases). Trimming removed 6 bases from V and 8 bases from J, with 17 bases in between. CDR3 length equals 14 residues. CDR1 and CDR2 from the germline V gene are LGHDT and YNNKEL (reference sequence).

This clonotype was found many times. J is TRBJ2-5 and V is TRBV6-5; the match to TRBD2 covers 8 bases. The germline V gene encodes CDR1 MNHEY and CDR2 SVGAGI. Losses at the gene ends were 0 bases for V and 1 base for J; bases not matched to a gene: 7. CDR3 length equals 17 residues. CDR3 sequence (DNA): TGTGCCAGCAGTTACTCGAGTAGCGGGAAAGCCCAAGAGACCCAGTACTTC. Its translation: CASSYSSSGKAQETQYF.

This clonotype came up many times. CDR3 nucleotides: TGTGCCAGCAGCAGTTGGACGGGGAGGACTGAAGCTTTCTTT. It is translated as CASSSWTGRTEAFF. The chain couples TRBV5-5 to TRBJ1-1; D remains unclear. The CDR3 sequence is 14 residues long. The V end lost 4 bases, the J end lost 5 bases, and 15 bases lay between the germline ends. Germline V gene sequence: CDR1 SGHKS, CDR2 YYEKEE (reference sequence).

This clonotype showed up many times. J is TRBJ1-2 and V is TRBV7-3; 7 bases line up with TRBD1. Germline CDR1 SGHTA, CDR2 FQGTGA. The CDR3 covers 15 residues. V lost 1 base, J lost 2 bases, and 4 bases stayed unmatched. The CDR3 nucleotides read TGTGCCAGCAGCTTAAGCTCCAGGGGGAACTATGGCTACACCTTC. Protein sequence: CASSLSSRGNYGYTF.

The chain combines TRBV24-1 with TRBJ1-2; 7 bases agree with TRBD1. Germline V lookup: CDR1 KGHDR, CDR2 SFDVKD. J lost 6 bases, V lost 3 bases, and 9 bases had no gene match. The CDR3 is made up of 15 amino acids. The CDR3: CATSDRDSPSDGYTF. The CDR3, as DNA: TGTGCCACCAGTGATAGGGACAGTCCGTCGGATGGCTACACCTTC.

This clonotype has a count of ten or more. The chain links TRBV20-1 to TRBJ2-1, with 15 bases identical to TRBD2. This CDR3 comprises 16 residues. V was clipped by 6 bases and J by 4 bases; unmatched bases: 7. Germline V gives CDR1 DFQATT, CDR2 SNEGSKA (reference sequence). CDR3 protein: CSASGLAGGPYNEQFF. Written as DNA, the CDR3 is TGCAGTGCCTCGGGACTAGCGGGGGGTCCTTACAATGAGCAGTTCTTC.

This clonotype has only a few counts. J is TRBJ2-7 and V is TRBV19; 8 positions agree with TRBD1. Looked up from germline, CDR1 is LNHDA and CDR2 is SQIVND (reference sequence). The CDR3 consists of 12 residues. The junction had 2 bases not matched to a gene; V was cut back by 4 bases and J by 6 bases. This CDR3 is CASSRQGREQYF. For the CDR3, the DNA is TGTGCCAGTAGTAGACAGGGGCGCGAGCAGTACTTC.

CDR3 in amino acids: CAINLDRGRTGELFF. Here the CDR3 DNA reads TGTGCCATCAACCTCGACAGGGGTCGAACCGGGGAGCTGTTTTTT. V gene TRBV2 combines with J gene TRBJ2-2, with TRBD1 identical over 8 bases. The trim removed 10 bases at V and 5 bases at J, leaving 12 bases unmatched. Germline CDR1 reads SNHLY; CDR2 reads FYNNEI. CDR3 length: 15 amino acids.

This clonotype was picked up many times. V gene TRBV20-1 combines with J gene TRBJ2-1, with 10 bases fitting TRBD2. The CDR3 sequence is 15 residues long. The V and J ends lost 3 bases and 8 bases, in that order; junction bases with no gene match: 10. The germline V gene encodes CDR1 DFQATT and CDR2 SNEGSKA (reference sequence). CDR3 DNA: TGCAGTGCTAGCCCCCCTAGCGGGAGAGTTGATGAGCAGTTCTTC. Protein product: CSASPPSGRVDEQFF.

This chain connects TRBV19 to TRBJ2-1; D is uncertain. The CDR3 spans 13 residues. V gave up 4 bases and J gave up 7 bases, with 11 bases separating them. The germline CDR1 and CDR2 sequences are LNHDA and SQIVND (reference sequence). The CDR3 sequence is CASSTPPRNEQFF. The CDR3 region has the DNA TGTGCCAGTAGTACCCCCCCGCGAAATGAGCAGTTCTTC.

The CDR3 loop is CASSASSGGAYEQYF. The CDR3 region has the DNA TGTGCCAGCAGCGCGTCCAGCGGGGGGGCCTACGAGCAGTACTTC. The chain couples TRBV9 to TRBJ2-7, with TRBD2 identical over 10 bases. Germline V gene lookup returns CDR1 SGDLS and CDR2 YYNGEE. The V segment lost 3 bases and the J segment 2 bases; nucleotides outside the gene matches: 5. The CDR3 is made up of 15 amino acids. Combining the CDR3 with reference TRBV9 and TRBJ2-7 gives the whole variable domain DSGVTQTPKHLITATGQRVTLRCSPRSGDLSVYWYQQSLDQGLQFLIQYYNGEERAKGNILERFSAQQFPDLHSELNLSSLELGDSALYFCASSASSGGAYEQYFGPGTRLTVT.

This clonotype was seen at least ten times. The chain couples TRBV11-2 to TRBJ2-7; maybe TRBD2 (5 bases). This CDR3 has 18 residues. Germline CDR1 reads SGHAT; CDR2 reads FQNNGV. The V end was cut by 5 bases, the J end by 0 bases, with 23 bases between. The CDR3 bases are TGTGCCAGCAGCGTTCTCGGGATGGGCCGGGGTCCCTCCTACGAGCAGTACTTC. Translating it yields CASSVLGMGRGPSYEQYF.

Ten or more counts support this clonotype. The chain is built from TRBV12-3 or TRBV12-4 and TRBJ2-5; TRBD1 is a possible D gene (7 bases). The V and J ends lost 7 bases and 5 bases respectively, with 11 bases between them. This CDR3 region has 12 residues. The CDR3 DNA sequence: TGTGCCAGCACCTCAGGGGGGGAGACCCAGTACTTC. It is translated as CASTSGGETQYF.

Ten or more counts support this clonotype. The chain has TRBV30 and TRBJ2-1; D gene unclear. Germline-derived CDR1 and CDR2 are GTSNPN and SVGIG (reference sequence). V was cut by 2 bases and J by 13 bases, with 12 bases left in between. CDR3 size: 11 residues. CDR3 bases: TGTGCCTGGAGTCGGAACGGAATCCAGTTCTTC. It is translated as CAWSRNGIQFF.

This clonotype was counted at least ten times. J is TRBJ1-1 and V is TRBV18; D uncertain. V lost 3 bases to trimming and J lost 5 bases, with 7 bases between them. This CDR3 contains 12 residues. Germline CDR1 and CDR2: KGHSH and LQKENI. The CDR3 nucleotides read TGTGCCAGCTCACCGGGGAAAACTGAAGCTTTCTTT. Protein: CASSPGKTEAFF.

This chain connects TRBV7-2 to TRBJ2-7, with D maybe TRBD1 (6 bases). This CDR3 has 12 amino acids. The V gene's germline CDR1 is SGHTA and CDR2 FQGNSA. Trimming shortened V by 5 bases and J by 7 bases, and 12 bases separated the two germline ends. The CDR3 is CASSARDKEQYF. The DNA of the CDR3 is TGTGCCAGCAGCGCGAGGGACAAAGAGCAGTACTTC.

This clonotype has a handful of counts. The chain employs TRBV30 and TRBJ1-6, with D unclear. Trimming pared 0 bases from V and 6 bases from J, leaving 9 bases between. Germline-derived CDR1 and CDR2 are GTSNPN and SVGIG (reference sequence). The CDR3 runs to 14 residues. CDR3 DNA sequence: TGTGCCTGGAGTGTGGGGAACCGTAATTCACCCCTCCACTTT. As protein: CAWSVGNRNSPLHF. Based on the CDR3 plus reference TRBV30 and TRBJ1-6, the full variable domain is SQTIHQWPATLVQPVGSPLSLECTVEGTSNPNLYWYRQAAGRGLQLLFYSVGIGQISSEVPQNLSASRPQDRQFILSSKKLLLSDSGFYLCAWSVGNRNSPLHFGNGTRLTVT.

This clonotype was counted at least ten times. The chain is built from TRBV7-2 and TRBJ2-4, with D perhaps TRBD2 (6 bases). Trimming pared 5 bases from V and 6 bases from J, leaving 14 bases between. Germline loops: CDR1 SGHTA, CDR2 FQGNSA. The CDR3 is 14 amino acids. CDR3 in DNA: TGTGCCAGCAGCCCGGGAGCCCAGGGAAACATTCAGTACTTC. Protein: CASSPGAQGNIQYF. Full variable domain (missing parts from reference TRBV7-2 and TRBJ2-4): GAGVSQSPSNKVTEKGKDVELRCDPISGHTALYWYRQSLGQGLEFLIYFQGNSAPDKSGLPSDRFSAERTGGSVSTLTIQRTQQEDSAVYLCASSPGAQGNIQYFGAGTRLSVL.

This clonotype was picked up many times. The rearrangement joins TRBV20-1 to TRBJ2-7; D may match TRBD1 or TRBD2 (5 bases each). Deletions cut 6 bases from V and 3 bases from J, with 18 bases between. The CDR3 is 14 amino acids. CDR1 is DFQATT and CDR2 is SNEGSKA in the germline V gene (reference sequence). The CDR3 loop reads CSAPGPAEYYEQYF. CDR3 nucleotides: TGCAGTGCCCCGGGACCAGCGGAGTACTACGAGCAGTACTTC.